Listed below are T cell receptor beta chains from one sample, sequenced in a study of radiation and T cells in renal cell carcinoma. TCRdb keeps only in-frame clones here, not all; method: immunoSEQ multiplex PCR. The table has 130,000 to 150,000 clones, about 88% seen once. The sample consisted of blood, taken from a patient whose treatment included radiotherapy and nephrectomy. All receptors derive from a woman in her 50s with renal cell carcinoma. Each CDR3 is given with its conserved first and last residue. A D gene is named only where the DNA matches it firmly.

V gene	J gene	D gene	CDR3 protein
TRBV28	TRBJ1-5	-	CASSHHRLDGKVRHF
TRBV5-5	TRBJ2-4	-	CASSGLAKNIQYF
TRBV5-4	TRBJ2-6	TRBD2	CASSLGLAGVRRRGANVLTF
TRBV5-4	TRBJ1-2	-	CASSLGGPGYTF
TRBV11-2	TRBJ2-7	-	CASSFDSYEQYF
TRBV28	TRBJ1-1	-	CASSPLRAGEAFF
TRBV6-1	TRBJ1-2	-	CASSERQGRGYTF
TRBV5-3	TRBJ2-5	TRBD1	CASSKGTDEETQYF
TRBV7-9	TRBJ2-5	-	CASSLSGETQYF
TRBV19	TRBJ2-7	TRBD1	CASSKGQGHSYEQYF
TRBV19	TRBJ1-1	TRBD1	CASSIDADRGWAFF
TRBV7-8	TRBJ1-6	-	CASSSQGRGYNSPLHF
TRBV6-5	TRBJ1-1	-	CASSYGRGGGAFF
TRBV10-2	TRBJ2-2	-	CASSELGGGELFF
TRBV7-3	TRBJ2-7	TRBD2	CASSSTGAGEQYF
TRBV11-3	TRBJ2-1	-	CASSSKDSSNEQFF
TRBV7-3	TRBJ2-1	-	CASRTIADYNEQFF
TRBV6-5	TRBJ1-5	-	CASRGNQPQHF
TRBV19	TRBJ1-2	-	CASAPSAGSHGYTF
TRBV7-6	TRBJ1-4	TRBD1	CASSLALGQGNEKLFF
TRBV5-1	TRBJ2-2	-	CASSLADSGELFF
TRBV6-5	TRBJ1-1	-	CASSYSFRNTEAFF
TRBV7-9	TRBJ1-2	TRBD1	CASSLAGGQALGYTF
TRBV5-5	TRBJ1-2	TRBD1	CASREGQDSGGYTF
TRBV10-3	TRBJ1-1	-	CAISEPNQRGKNTEAFF
TRBV7-2	TRBJ1-6	-	CASSPIYQGGNSPLHF
TRBV7-9	TRBJ2-5	TRBD1	CASSLGQSGETQYF
TRBV5-6	TRBJ2-6	-	CASSLLSLSSGANVLTF
TRBV6-4	TRBJ2-1	TRBD2	CASSDGTSGPYNEQFF
TRBV5-6	TRBJ1-6	TRBD1	CASRRQGLSESPLHF
TRBV18	TRBJ2-7	-	CASSPRQVGRGSHEQYF
TRBV12-1	TRBJ2-7	-	CASSAPGPQYF
TRBV7-8	TRBJ1-4	TRBD1	CASRSVGQGAEKLFF
TRBV9	TRBJ2-7	-	CASSVSRYEQYF
TRBV7-9	TRBJ2-1	TRBD2	CASSLLGLAGVNEQFF
TRBV29-1	TRBJ1-3	-	CSVAAFQPLGNTIYF
TRBV4-3	TRBJ2-1	TRBD2	CASSQGVGTSGNSNEQFF
TRBV19	TRBJ2-6	TRBD1	CASSARQGQAPGANVLTF
TRBV7-8	TRBJ1-2	-	CASSPPSANYGYTF
TRBV19	TRBJ2-4	TRBD2	CASSMPLAGIQYF
TRBV11-2	TRBJ2-3	TRBD2	CASSLDPSGGALDTQYF
TRBV7-2	TRBJ2-3	-	CASSYGLDTQYF
TRBV9	TRBJ2-5	TRBD2	CASSVAIMASGDQETQYF
TRBV7-2	TRBJ2-2	TRBD2	CASSLGGSGSAGELFF
TRBV5-1	TRBJ2-7	-	CASSLAGGRTYEQYF
TRBV28	TRBJ1-1	TRBD1	CASGDRARAFF
TRBV18	TRBJ1-5	-	CASSPNFDRTNQPQHF
TRBV20-1	TRBJ2-7	-	CSAYRSYEQYF